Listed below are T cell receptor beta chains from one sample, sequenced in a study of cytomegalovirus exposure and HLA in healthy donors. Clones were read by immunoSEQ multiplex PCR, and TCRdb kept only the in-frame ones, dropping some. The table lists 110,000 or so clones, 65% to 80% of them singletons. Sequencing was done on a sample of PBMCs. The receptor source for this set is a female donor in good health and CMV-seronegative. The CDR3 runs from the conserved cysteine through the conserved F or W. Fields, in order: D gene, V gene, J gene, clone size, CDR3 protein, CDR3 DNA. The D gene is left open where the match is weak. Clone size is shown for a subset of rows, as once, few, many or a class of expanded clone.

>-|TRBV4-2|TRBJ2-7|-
CASSFRGSRAYEQYF
TGTGCCAGCAGCTTTAGGGGGTCCAGGGCCTACGAGCAGTACTTC
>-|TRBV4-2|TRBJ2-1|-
CASSPGYEQFF
TGTGCCAGCAGCCCAGGATATGAGCAGTTCTTC
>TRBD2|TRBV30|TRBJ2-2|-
CAWIAGGLTGELFF
TGTGCCTGGATAGCGGGGGGGCTCACCGGGGAGCTGTTTTTT
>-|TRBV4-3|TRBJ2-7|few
CASSQDPGQDYEQYF
TGCGCCAGCAGCCAAGATCCTGGACAAGACTACGAGCAGTACTTC
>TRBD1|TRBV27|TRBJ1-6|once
CASSQVTGPSYNSPLHF
TGTGCCAGCAGTCAGGTGACAGGGCCGTCCTATAATTCACCCCTCCACTTT
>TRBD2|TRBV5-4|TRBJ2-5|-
CASSLMVGGGDLKPKETQYF
TGTGCCAGCAGCTTGATGGTCGGCGGGGGGGACCTGAAGCCCAAAGAGACCCAGTACTTC
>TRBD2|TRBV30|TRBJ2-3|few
CAWSGRGGQRATDTQYF
TGTGCCTGGTCGGGGCGGGGGGGCCAAAGGGCCACAGATACGCAGTATTTT
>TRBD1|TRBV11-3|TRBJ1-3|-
CASSLDGTGGYYSGNTIYF
TGTGCCAGCAGCTTAGACGGGACAGGGGGGTATTACTCTGGAAACACCATATATTTT
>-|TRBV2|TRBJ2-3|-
CASSGVRGSTDTQYF
TGTGCCAGCAGTGGCGTCAGGGGTAGCACAGATACGCAGTATTTT
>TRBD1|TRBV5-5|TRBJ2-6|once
CASSLVGQATLSGANVLTF
TGTGCCAGCAGCTTGGTGGGACAGGCAACTCTCTCTGGGGCCAACGTCCTGACTTTC
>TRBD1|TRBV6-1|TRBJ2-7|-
CASSGDRGSHEQYF
TGTGCCAGCAGTGGGGACAGGGGGTCCCACGAGCAGTACTTC
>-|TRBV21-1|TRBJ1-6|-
CASSPGRGWNSPLHF
TGTGCCAGCAGCCCCGGCAGGGGTTGGAATTCACCCCTCCACTTT
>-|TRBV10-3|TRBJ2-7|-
CAISPGTTYEQYF
TGTGCCATCAGCCCCGGGACAACCTACGAGCAGTACTTC
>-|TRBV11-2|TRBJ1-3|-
CASSRSEGAGNTIYF
TGTGCCAGCAGCAGAAGCGAGGGCGCTGGAAACACCATATATTTT
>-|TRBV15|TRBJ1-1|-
CATSRDLQGNTEAFF
TGTGCCACCAGCAGAGATCTTCAGGGGAACACTGAAGCTTTCTTT
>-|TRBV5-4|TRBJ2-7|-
CASSPAQGRQYF
TGTGCCAGCAGCCCGGCGCAGGGCCGGCAGTACTTC
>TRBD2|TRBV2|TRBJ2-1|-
CASSGTSRPNEQFF
TGTGCCAGCAGCGGGACTAGTCGACCCAATGAGCAGTTCTTC
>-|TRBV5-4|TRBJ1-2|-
CASSLGGQGEYGYTF
TGTGCCAGCAGCCTGGGGGGACAAGGAGAATATGGCTACACCTTC
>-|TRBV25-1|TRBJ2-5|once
CASSESPGGIGETQYF
TGTGCCAGCAGTGAATCTCCCGGGGGTATAGGGGAGACCCAGTACTTC
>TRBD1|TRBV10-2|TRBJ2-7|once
CASRDRGPLEQYF
TGCGCCAGCAGGGACAGGGGTCCCCTCGAGCAGTACTTC
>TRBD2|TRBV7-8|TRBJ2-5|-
CASSPRTSGGRETQYF
TGTGCCAGCAGCCCGAGGACTAGCGGGGGAAGGGAGACCCAGTACTTC
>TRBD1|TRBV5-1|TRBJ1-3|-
CASSADPGGPRNTIYF
TGCGCCAGCAGCGCTGACCCAGGGGGACCGAGAAACACCATATATTTT
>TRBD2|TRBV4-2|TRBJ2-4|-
CASSQELRTSGVAKNIQYF
TGTGCCAGCAGCCAAGAGCTAAGGACTAGCGGGGTAGCCAAAAACATTCAGTACTTC
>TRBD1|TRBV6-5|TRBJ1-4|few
CASSYGGQGTEKLFF
TGTGCCAGCAGTTACGGGGGACAGGGTACCGAAAAACTGTTTTTT
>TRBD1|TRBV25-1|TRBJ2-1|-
CASRRPGQGYNEQFF
TGTGCCAGCAGGAGACCGGGACAGGGGTACAATGAGCAGTTCTTC
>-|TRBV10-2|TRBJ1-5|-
CASRTANNQPQHF
TGCGCCAGCAGGACAGCCAACAATCAGCCCCAGCATTTT
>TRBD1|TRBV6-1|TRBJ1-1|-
CASSEAGTGAGNEAFF
TGTGCCAGCAGTGAAGCAGGGACAGGGGCCGGTAATGAAGCTTTCTTT
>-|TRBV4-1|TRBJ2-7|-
CASSQDRGPSEQYF
TGCGCCAGCAGCCAAGATCGGGGTCCGAGCGAGCAGTACTTC
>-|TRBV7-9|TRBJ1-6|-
CASSLGTAIPPLHF
TGTGCCAGCAGCTTAGGGACAGCAATACCGCCCCTCCACTTT
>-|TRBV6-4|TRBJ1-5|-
CASSGGVSNQPQHF
TGTGCCAGCAGTGGAGGTGTTAGCAATCAGCCCCAGCATTTT
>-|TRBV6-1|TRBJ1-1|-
CASSETGMNTEAFF
TGTGCCAGCAGTGAAACAGGGATGAACACTGAAGCTTTCTTT
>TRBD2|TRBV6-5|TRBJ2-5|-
CASRTSGGAKGTQYF
TGTGCCAGCAGGACAAGCGGGGGGGCGAAGGGGACCCAGTACTTC
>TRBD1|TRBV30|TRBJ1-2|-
CAWRDRGYGYTF
TGTGCCTGGAGGGACAGGGGCTATGGCTACACCTTC
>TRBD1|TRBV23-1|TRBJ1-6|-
CASGHMRTGAVYNSPLHF
TGCGCCAGCGGACACATGAGGACAGGGGCCGTCTATAATTCACCCCTCCACTTT
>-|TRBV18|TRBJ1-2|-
CASSVDQTLYGYTF
TGTGCCAGCTCCGTAGATCAAACCCTCTATGGCTACACCTTC
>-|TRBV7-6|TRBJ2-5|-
CASSLTSGTPMETQYF
TGTGCCAGCAGCTTGACGTCAGGTACCCCAATGGAGACCCAGTACTTC
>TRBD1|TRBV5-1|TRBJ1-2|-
CASTQEAGTAYGYTF
TGCGCCAGCACTCAAGAAGCCGGGACAGCATATGGCTACACCTTC
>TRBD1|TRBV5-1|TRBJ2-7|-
CASSRDSYEQYF
TGCGCCAGCAGTAGGGACAGCTACGAGCAGTACTTC
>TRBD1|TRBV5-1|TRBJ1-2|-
CASSLGQGFYGYTF
TGCGCCAGCAGCTTGGGACAGGGCTTCTATGGCTACACCTTC
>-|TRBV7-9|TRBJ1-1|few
CASSLTISEENTEAFF
TGTGCCAGCAGCTTAACTATTTCCGAGGAAAACACTGAAGCTTTCTTT
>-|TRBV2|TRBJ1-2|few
CASSEQWSDLGGGYTF
TGTGCCAGCAGTGAACAGTGGTCAGATCTAGGAGGCGGCTACACCTTC
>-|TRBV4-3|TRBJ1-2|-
CASSQGALAPGADGYTF
TGCGCCAGCAGCCAAGGGGCCCTAGCGCCCGGGGCCGATGGCTACACCTTC
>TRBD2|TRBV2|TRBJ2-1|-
CATELAGDNEQFF
TGTGCCACTGAACTAGCGGGGGACAATGAGCAGTTCTTC
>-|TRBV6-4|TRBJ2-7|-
CASSDRPGVDEQYF
TGTGCCAGCAGTGACCGCCCCGGGGTCGACGAGCAGTACTTC
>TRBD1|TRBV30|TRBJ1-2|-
CAWSYSGQGNGYTF
TGTGCCTGGAGTTATTCGGGACAGGGGAATGGCTACACCTTC
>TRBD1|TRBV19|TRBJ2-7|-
CASSTRDRPFSEQYF
TGTGCCAGTAGTACCCGGGACAGGCCCTTTAGCGAGCAGTACTTC